The 16 T cell receptor beta chains reported below all come from one sample, sequenced in a study of T cells in Graves' hyperthyroidism and ophthalmopathy. Amplified TCR beta CDR3 regions derived from RNA transcripts. The HTBI primer set drove a first-round RT-PCR of the TCR CDR3. MiXCR, applied by TCRdb to the multiplex PCR reads, yields one record per CDR3 protein. Here the sample spans under 400,000 distinct CDR3 sequences, about 15% being singletons. The sequenced sample was blood. The receptors were sampled from a man aged 30-40 years with Graves' hyperthyroidism.

This clonotype was detected only a few times. The genes are TRBV28 and TRBJ2-5; D remains ambiguous. V shed 2 bases and J shed 4 bases, with 8 bases lying between them. The CDR3 contains 13 residues. The germline gives CDR1 MDHEN, CDR2 SYDVKM. The CDR3 sequence is CASSLISGETQYF. The CDR3 DNA reads as TGTGCCAGCAGTTTAATTAGTGGAGAGACCCAGTACTTC.

The chain carries TRBV27 and TRBJ2-3; TRBD1 might be the D (6 bases). This CDR3 is 14 amino acids long. Germline lookup yields CDR1 MNHEY and CDR2 SMNVEV (reference sequence). Trimming cost V 7 bases and J 2 bases, with 13 bases left between them. DNA of the CDR3: TGTGCCAGCACCCCCGGACAGATCACAGATACGCAGTATTTT. Protein product: CASTPGQITDTQYF.

The table lists this clonotype with many counts. In DNA form, the CDR3 reads TGTGCCAGCTCACCGGACACAGATACGCAGTATTTT. Residues: CASSPDTDTQYF. This chain uses TRBV18 with TRBJ2-3; D unresolved. The V gene's germline CDR1 is KGHSH and CDR2 LQKENI. The V and J ends lost 3 bases and 2 bases respectively, with 3 bases between them. The CDR3 consists of 12 residues.

This clonotype was detected ten times or more. The chain couples TRBV12-3 or TRBV12-4 to TRBJ2-3, with 9 bases matching TRBD2. CDR3 length equals 18 residues. The V and J ends lost 8 bases and 3 bases, in that order; junction bases with no gene match: 18. The CDR3 coding sequence is TGTGCCAGCCCTAGGCGCGGGAGGGCCCGTATTGTTACAGATACGCAGTATTTT. It is translated as CASPRRGRARIVTDTQYF.

This clonotype was counted only a few times. The rearrangement uses TRBV13 and TRBJ1-4; maybe TRBD1 (5 bases). The CDR3 is made up of 19 amino acids. V was shortened by 5 bases and J by 2 bases, with 24 bases between the two germline ends. The V gene's germline CDR1 is PRHDT and CDR2 FYEKMQ (reference sequence). CDR3 nucleotide sequence: TGTGCCAGCAGCGGCGGTAACCCGGGGACCGCGTTTACTAATGAAAAACTGTTTTTT. Translation: CASSGGNPGTAFTNEKLFF.

Concerning this clonotype itself: A much larger clone lies a single base off, so this may be a read error. The chain carries TRBV20-1 and TRBJ2-7; D is possibly TRBD2 (5 bases). Germline loops: CDR1 DFQATT, CDR2 SNEGSKA (reference sequence). This CDR3 has 14 residues. The CDR3: CSASGERYSYERYF. As DNA, the CDR3 is TGCAGTGCTAGTGGGGAGCGCTACTCCTACGAGCGGTACTTC.

The sample holds a few counts of this clonotype. A much more abundant neighbour one base away suggests this may be a read error. The rearrangement joins TRBV7-9 to TRBJ2-3; a weak D match, TRBD2 (5 bases). Germline V lookup: CDR1 SEHNR, CDR2 FQNEAQ (reference sequence). There are 12 residues in the CDR3. V was shortened by 1 base and J by 7 bases, with 6 bases between the two germline ends. CDR3: CASSLDGNTQYF. The CDR3 nucleotides are TGTGCCAGCAGCTTAGACGGGAATACGCAGTATTTT. Combining the CDR3 with reference TRBV7-9 and TRBJ2-3 gives the whole variable domain DTGVSQNPRHKITKRGQNVTFRCDPISEHNRLYWYRQTLGQGPEFLTYFQNEAQLEKSRLLSDRFSAERPKGSFSTLEIQRTEQGDSAMYLCASSLDGNTQYFGPGTRLTVL.

This clonotype was seen a handful of times. The chain carries TRBV5-6 and TRBJ2-1; D is uncertain. Germline values: CDR1 SGHDT, CDR2 YYEEEE. The CDR3 is 14 residues long. V lost 2 bases and J 2 bases, leaving 8 bases between the germline ends. The CDR3 sequence is CASSFALPYNEQFF. Written as DNA, the CDR3 is TGTGCCAGCAGCTTCGCATTACCCTACAATGAGCAGTTCTTC.

This clonotype was counted a few times. The V call is TRBV4-1, the J call TRBJ1-4; no definite D call. The CDR3 contains 15 residues. V was shortened by 1 base and J by 3 bases, with 9 bases between the two germline ends. The germline gives CDR1 MGHRA, CDR2 YSYEKL. Here the CDR3 DNA reads TGCGCCAGCAGCCAAGGCTGGGGATCTAATGAAAAACTGTTTTTT. Amino acids: CASSQGWGSNEKLFF.

The rearrangement links TRBV3-1 to TRBJ2-7, with 12 bases matching TRBD1. The CDR3 has 15 amino acids. CDR1 and CDR2 from the germline V gene are LGHDT and YNNKEL (reference sequence). The V gene end was trimmed by 7 bases and the J gene end by 3 bases; junction bases not matched to a gene: 7. For the CDR3, the DNA is TGTGCCAGCACGCCAGGGACAGGGGGCGGCTACGAGCAGTACTTC. Protein: CASTPGTGGGYEQYF.

This chain joins TRBV6-1 and TRBJ1-5; no clear D. Germline CDR1 is MNHNS and CDR2 is SASEGT. The CDR3 is 13 residues long. The V end lost 5 bases, the J end lost 3 bases, and 8 bases lay between the germline ends. CDR3 DNA sequence: TGTGCCAGCAGTCTCCACGTCAATCAGCCCCAGCATTTT. It translates to CASSLHVNQPQHF.

A word on this clonotype: A much larger clone lies one base from this, so it may be a read error. V gene TRBV29-1 combines with J gene TRBJ1-1, with unresolved D. The V gene lost 7 bases and the J gene lost 6 bases, with 12 bases spanning the gap. Germline V gene data show CDR1 as SQVTM and CDR2 as ANQGSEA. CDR3 size: 11 residues. DNA for the CDR3: TGCAGCGCCAGCCTTGCCCCTGAAGCTTTCTTT. It yields the protein CSASLAPEAFF.

The V call is TRBV7-9, the J call TRBJ2-1, with D hard to call. This CDR3 spans 17 amino acids. The V and J ends lost 5 bases and 7 bases respectively, with 24 bases between them. The germline V gene encodes CDR1 SEHNR and CDR2 FQNEAQ (reference sequence). For the CDR3, the DNA is TGTGCCAGCAGCGTTAGCCAGGCAAACAGCTTTCGTAATGAGCAGTTCTTC. Encoded protein: CASSVSQANSFRNEQFF.

This clonotype has ten or more counts. The chain has TRBV12-3 or TRBV12-4 and TRBJ2-1; 9 positions agree with TRBD2. The CDR3 contains 16 residues. Germline trimming cut 6 bases from V and 8 bases from J; bases unmatched to any gene: 14. The CDR3 region has the DNA TGTGCCAGCAGGGGCCGGTGGGCTAGCGGGATGGATGAGCAGTTCTTC. Protein: CASRGRWASGMDEQFF.

This clonotype showed up many times. The J gene is TRBJ2-3, the V gene TRBV6-1; the match to TRBD2 covers 8 bases. The junction had 18 bases not matched to a gene; V was cut back by 5 bases and J by 2 bases. Germline V gives CDR1 MNHNS, CDR2 SASEGT. The CDR3 extends over 19 amino acids. The CDR3, as DNA: TGTGCCAGCAGTTCTCCACTAAGCGGGAGTGTCTTACCCACAGATACGCAGTATTTT. It yields the protein CASSSPLSGSVLPTDTQYF.

In its sample, this clonotype was seen many times. V and J are TRBV3-1 and TRBJ2-1; 7 nucleotides match TRBD2. Unmatched junction bases numbered 7, after V lost 1 base and J lost 4 bases. CDR3 length: 16 amino acids. The germline CDR1 and CDR2 sequences are LGHDT and YNNKEL (reference sequence). Written as DNA, the CDR3 is TGTGCCAGCAGCCAAGGCGGGAGCCTTGCATACAATGAGCAGTTCTTC. Its protein product is CASSQGGSLAYNEQFF.